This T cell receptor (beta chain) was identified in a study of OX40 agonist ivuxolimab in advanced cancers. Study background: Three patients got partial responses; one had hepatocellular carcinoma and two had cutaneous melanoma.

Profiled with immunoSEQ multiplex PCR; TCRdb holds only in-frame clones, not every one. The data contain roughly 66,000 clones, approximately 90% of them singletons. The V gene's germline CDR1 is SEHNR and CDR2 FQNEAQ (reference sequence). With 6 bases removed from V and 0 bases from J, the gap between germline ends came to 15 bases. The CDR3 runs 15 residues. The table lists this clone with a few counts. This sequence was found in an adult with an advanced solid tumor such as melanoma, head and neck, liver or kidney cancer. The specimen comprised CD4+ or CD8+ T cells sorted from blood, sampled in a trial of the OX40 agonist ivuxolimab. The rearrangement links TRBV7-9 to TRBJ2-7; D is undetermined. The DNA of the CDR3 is TGTGCCAGCAGTCAAACGGCCCTAAGCTCCTACGAGCAGTACTTC. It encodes CASSQTALSSYEQYF.